The 27 T cell receptor beta chains given below trace back to one sample, sequenced in a study of T cell changes during pregnancy in multiple sclerosis. Produced via immunoSEQ multiplex PCR; TCRdb's table is partial and in-frame only. The sample shows about 92,000 clones, roughly 90% of them seen only once. Sequenced material: peripheral blood, taken in the first trimester of pregnancy. Source of these receptors: a female donor with multiple sclerosis, enrolled in a pregnancy study.

The sample holds one count of this clone. The chain employs TRBV30 and TRBJ2-5; D is perhaps TRBD2 (6 bases). The germline V gene encodes CDR1 GTSNPN and CDR2 SVGIG (reference sequence). This CDR3 comprises 14 residues. The ends were cut back, 2 bases at V and 2 bases at J, with 12 bases in the middle. CDR3 sequence: CAWSRGWGQETQYF. For the CDR3, the DNA is TGTGCCTGGAGTCGGGGGTGGGGGCAAGAGACCCAGTACTTC.

This rearrangement joins TRBV28 to TRBJ1-2; tentatively, D is TRBD1 (6 bases). V was pared by 6 bases and J by 4 bases, with 12 bases between. Germline-derived CDR1 and CDR2 are MDHEN and SYDVKM. The CDR3 sequence is 13 residues long. Here the CDR3 DNA reads TGTGCCAGCAGACAGGGACCCCTCTATGGCTACACCTTC. This sequence encodes CASRQGPLYGYTF.

The genes are TRBV28 and TRBJ2-1; maybe TRBD2 (5 bases). The germline CDR1 and CDR2 sequences are MDHEN and SYDVKM. Trimming shortened V by 2 bases and J by 11 bases, and 13 bases separated the two germline ends. The CDR3 loop spans 13 amino acids. This CDR3 is CASSLGQNGKQFF. The DNA for the CDR3 is TGTGCCAGCAGTTTAGGCCAGAACGGGAAGCAGTTCTTC.

V usage is TRBV19 and J usage is TRBJ1-5; D gene uncertain. The V end was cut by 9 bases, the J end by 5 bases, with 2 bases between. Germline loops: CDR1 LNHDA, CDR2 SQIVND (reference sequence). This CDR3 is 9 amino acids long. The CDR3 sequence is CASYQPQHF. The CDR3 DNA is TGTGCCAGCTATCAGCCCCAGCATTTT.

The gene calls are TRBV4-1 and TRBJ2-7, with D possibly being TRBD2 (6 bases). CDR3 length: 16 residues. Germline CDR1 and CDR2: MGHRA and YSYEKL. The V and J ends lost 1 base and 5 bases respectively, with 18 bases between them. Here the CDR3 reads CASSQVGSGVSDEQYF. The CDR3 region has the DNA TGCGCCAGCAGCCAAGTGGGGTCGGGAGTTTCCGACGAGCAGTACTTC.

This clone was detected only once. The V gene is TRBV19, the J gene TRBJ2-3; maybe TRBD1 (6 bases). V was trimmed by 6 bases and J by 2 bases, leaving 15 bases between them. Germline CDR1 is LNHDA and CDR2 is SQIVND (reference sequence). This CDR3 region has 15 residues. CDR3 in DNA: TGTGCCAGTAGGGACCGGGGACACTCCACAGATACGCAGTATTTT. This sequence encodes CASRDRGHSTDTQYF.

The V and J genes are TRBV27 and TRBJ2-7, with TRBD1 matching over 9 bases. The V gene's germline CDR1 is MNHEY and CDR2 SMNVEV (reference sequence). The V gene end was trimmed by 7 bases and the J gene end by 7 bases; junction bases not matched to a gene: 14. This CDR3 is 15 amino acids long. The CDR3, as DNA: TGTGCCAGCATTAAAGCCGGGACAGGGTCTGGGGAGCAGTACTTC. It codes for CASIKAGTGSGEQYF.

The chain couples TRBV19 to TRBJ2-3; TRBD1 agrees at 7 bases. CDR1 is LNHDA, CDR2 SQIVND, per germline (reference sequence). This CDR3 has 16 amino acids. V dropped 5 bases and J dropped 3; count of bases not matched to a gene: 11. CDR3 in DNA: TGTGCCAGTAGTCATTCAGGGGGACGTTGGACAGATACGCAGTATTTT. Encoded protein: CASSHSGGRWTDTQYF.

The gene calls are TRBV6-5 and TRBJ1-1; D perhaps matches TRBD1 (6 bases). Trimming cost V 6 bases and J 3 bases, with 17 bases left between them. Germline assignment: CDR1 MNHEY and CDR2 SVGAGI. CDR3 length equals 15 residues. The CDR3 sequence is CASRGSGAGDTEAFF. As DNA, the CDR3 is TGTGCCAGCAGGGGTTCGGGGGCGGGGGACACTGAAGCTTTCTTT.

The chain employs TRBV7-9 and TRBJ2-5, with 8 nucleotides matching TRBD2. CDR3 length: 17 residues. Trimming at V came to 5 bases and at J to 5 bases, leaving 16 bases not matched to a gene. The V gene's germline CDR1 is SEHNR and CDR2 FQNEAQ (reference sequence). The CDR3: CASSDSGTRFGVETQYF. In nucleotides, the CDR3 is TGTGCCAGCAGCGATTCCGGGACTAGATTTGGAGTTGAGACCCAGTACTTC.

This clone appeared a single time. This chain links TRBV6-6 with TRBJ2-7; possibly TRBD1 for D (7 bases). In germline, CDR1 is MNHNY, CDR2 SVGAGI (reference sequence). The CDR3 runs 15 residues. The ends were cut back, 5 bases at V and 6 bases at J, with 20 bases in the middle. CDR3 loop: CASSPSRGARGEQYF. In nucleotides, the CDR3 is TGTGCCAGCAGTCCGAGCAGGGGGGCGCGTGGCGAGCAGTACTTC.

The rearrangement joins TRBV7-8 to TRBJ2-7, with 7 bases lining up with TRBD1. The CDR3 covers 15 residues. V shed 3 bases, J shed 3 bases, and the junction held 8 bases outside the gene matches. Germline lookup yields CDR1 SGHVS and CDR2 FQNEAQ. The CDR3 bases are TGTGCCAGCAGCTTCAACAGGGGTCCCGTCTACGAGCAGTACTTC. Translated: CASSFNRGPVYEQYF. Supplemented by reference TRBV7-8 and TRBJ2-7, the full variable domain reads GAGVSQSPRYKVAKRGQDVALRCDPISGHVSLFWYQQALGQGPEFLTYFQNEAQLDKSGLPSDRFFAERPEGSVSTLKIQRTQQEDSAVYLCASSFNRGPVYEQYFGPGTRLTVT.

This clone was detected only once. The CDR3 protein is CASSDGTGVRDEQYF. CDR3 nucleotide sequence: TGTGCCAGCAGCGACGGGACAGGGGTTAGGGACGAGCAGTACTTC. The chain carries TRBV5-6 and TRBJ2-7, with 10 bases lining up with TRBD1. V gave up 4 bases and J gave up 5 bases; unmatched junction bases: 9. Per the germline V gene, CDR1 is SGHDT and CDR2 is YYEEEE. CDR3 length: 15 amino acids.

The chain is built from TRBV5-4 and TRBJ2-5; D remains ambiguous. The germline V gene encodes CDR1 SGHNT and CDR2 YYREEE (reference sequence). The CDR3 is 11 residues long. Trimming shortened V by 2 bases and J by 5 bases, and 4 bases separated the two germline ends. CDR3 sequence reads: CASSFQETQYF. The DNA for the CDR3 is TGTGCCAGCAGCTTTCAGGAGACCCAGTACTTC.

The chain employs TRBV6-5 and TRBJ1-2; 8 bases line up with TRBD1. The CDR3 covers 14 residues. V lost 1 base and J lost 7; bases outside the gene matches: 5. The V gene's germline CDR1 is MNHEY and CDR2 SVGAGI. CDR3 in amino acids: CASSYFTGGGGYTF. In nucleotides, the CDR3 is TGTGCCAGCAGTTACTTTACAGGGGGGGGTGGCTACACCTTC.

The CDR3 protein is CSALNTEAFF. As DNA, the CDR3 is TGCAGTGCCCTTAATACTGAAGCTTTCTTT. V is TRBV20-1 and J is TRBJ1-1; no clear D. V gave up 6 bases and J gave up 5 bases, with 7 bases separating them. This CDR3 is built from 10 residues. Germline V lookup: CDR1 DFQATT, CDR2 SNEGSKA (reference sequence).

The chain combines TRBV5-6 with TRBJ1-4; the D gene is possibly TRBD1 (5 bases). V was trimmed by 4 bases and J by 2 bases, leaving 12 bases between them. The germline CDR1 and CDR2 sequences are SGHDT and YYEEEE. CDR3 length equals 15 residues. The CDR3 DNA follows: TGTGCCAGCAGCAGACGGACACTCACTAATGAAAAACTGTTTTTT. This codes for CASSRRTLTNEKLFF.

In DNA, the CDR3 is TGTGCCAGCAGTTGGACAGGGTTGGCCACTGAAGCTTTCTTT. Amino acid sequence: CASSWTGLATEAFF. The chain carries TRBV2 and TRBJ1-1; 8 nucleotides match TRBD1. This CDR3 has 14 amino acids. Germline V CDR1 and CDR2: SNHLY, FYNNEI. V lost 5 bases to trimming and J lost 4 bases; unmatched junction nucleotides: 6.

V usage is TRBV18 and J usage is TRBJ1-1; D unclear. This CDR3 is built from 13 residues. V lost 4 bases to trimming and J lost 8 bases, with 14 bases between them. The germline V gene has CDR1 KGHSH and CDR2 LQKENI. The CDR3, as DNA: TGTGCCAGCTCACGCAGCCGCGGCGAGGAAGCTTTCTTT. Encoded protein: CASSRSRGEEAFF.

The CDR3: CASSLDSGVLGFAAQYF. The CDR3 DNA reads as TGTGCCAGCAGCTTAGACTCGGGAGTCTTGGGGTTTGCGGCCCAGTACTTC. This chain joins TRBV7-6 and TRBJ2-5; D is perhaps TRBD2 (6 bases). The CDR3 is 17 residues long. Trimming stripped 1 base from V and 9 bases from J, with 24 bases between. Per the germline V gene, CDR1 is SGHVS and CDR2 is FNYEAQ.

This chain connects TRBV6-5 to TRBJ1-1; D is possibly TRBD1 (6 bases). The V end was cut by 2 bases, the J end by 3 bases, with 16 bases between. The CDR3 is 16 residues long. Per germline, CDR1 MNHEY and CDR2 SVGAGI. In DNA form, the CDR3 reads TGTGCCAGCAGTTACCAATTTGGGACAACCTACACTGAAGCTTTCTTT. It encodes CASSYQFGTTYTEAFF.

V is TRBV6-1 and J is TRBJ1-1; D is undetermined. The V gene's germline CDR1 is MNHNS and CDR2 SASEGT. CDR3 length: 14 residues. Trimming pared 0 bases from V and 3 bases from J, leaving 8 bases between. Here the CDR3 DNA reads TGTGCCAGCAGTGAAGCTGAGTTTTACACTGAAGCTTTCTTT. Amino acids: CASSEAEFYTEAFF.

This clone was seen only once. The rearrangement links TRBV28 to TRBJ2-3, with D tentatively TRBD2 (5 bases). V was cut by 7 bases and J by 1 base, with 15 bases left in between. The CDR3 runs 15 residues. From germline, CDR1 is MDHEN and CDR2 SYDVKM. DNA for the CDR3: TGTGCCAGCACCTTAGAGGGATCTGGCACAGATACGCAGTATTTT. Protein product: CASTLEGSGTDTQYF.

Here the CDR3 DNA reads TGTGCCAGCACGAACAGGCAAGCCTACGAGCAGTACTTC. This translates into CASTNRQAYEQYF. The V and J genes are TRBV6-1 and TRBJ2-7; D perhaps matches TRBD1 (5 bases). V lost 7 bases to trimming and J lost 2 bases, with 12 bases between them. The CDR3 spans 13 residues. Germline V gene data show CDR1 as MNHNS and CDR2 as SASEGT.

The table lists this clone with a count of one. The chain joins TRBV7-2 to TRBJ2-7; the match to TRBD1 covers 8 bases. V was pared by 4 bases and J by 2 bases, with 7 bases of the junction left unmatched. Germline CDR1 is SGHTA and CDR2 is FQGNSA. The CDR3 consists of 15 residues. This CDR3 reads CASSSGQGLTYEQYF. CDR3 DNA: TGTGCCAGCAGCTCCGGACAGGGTCTCACCTACGAGCAGTACTTC.

This clone was counted between two and nine times. The chain couples TRBV7-9 to TRBJ1-2, with 9 bases identical to TRBD1. The germline V gene has CDR1 SEHNR and CDR2 FQNEAQ (reference sequence). V dropped 2 bases and J dropped 2; count of bases not matched to a gene: 3. The length of the CDR3 is 15 residues. In nucleotides, the CDR3 is TGTGCCAGCAGCTTATCGGACAGGGGAAACTATGGCTACACCTTC. Translated: CASSLSDRGNYGYTF. Full variable domain (rest looked up from reference TRBV7-9 and TRBJ1-2): DTGVSQNPRHKITKRGQNVTFRCDPISEHNRLYWYRQTLGQGPEFLTYFQNEAQLEKSRLLSDRFSAERPKGSFSTLEIQRTEQGDSAMYLCASSLSDRGNYGYTFGSGTRLTVV.

The rearrangement links TRBV11-3 to TRBJ2-7; 10 nucleotides align to TRBD1. Per the germline V gene, CDR1 is SGHNT and CDR2 is YENEEA. V shed 5 bases, J shed 5 bases, and the junction held 6 bases outside the gene matches. This CDR3 has 14 amino acids. CDR3 nucleotide sequence: TGTGCCAGCAGCGTTGCGGGACAGGGGCACGAGCAGTACTTC. This translates into CASSVAGQGHEQYF.